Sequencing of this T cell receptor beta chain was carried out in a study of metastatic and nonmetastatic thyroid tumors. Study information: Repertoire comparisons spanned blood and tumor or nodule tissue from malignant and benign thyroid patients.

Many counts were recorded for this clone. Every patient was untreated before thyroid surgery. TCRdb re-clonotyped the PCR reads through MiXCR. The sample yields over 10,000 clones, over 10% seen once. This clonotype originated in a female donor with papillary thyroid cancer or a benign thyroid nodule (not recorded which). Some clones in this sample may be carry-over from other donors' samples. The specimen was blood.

Here the CDR3 DNA reads TGTGCCTGGAGTAAGGGGGGTGAAAAACTGTTTTTT. It is translated as CAWSKGGEKLFF. The rearrangement uses TRBV30 and TRBJ1-4, with D possibly matching TRBD1 (6 bases). Trimming removed 2 bases at V and 7 bases at J, with 8 bases between. The CDR3 runs to 12 residues. The germline V gene encodes CDR1 GTSNPN and CDR2 SVGIG (reference sequence). Full variable domain (missing parts from reference TRBV30 and TRBJ1-4): SQTIHQWPATLVQPVGSPLSLECTVEGTSNPNLYWYRQAAGRGLQLLFYSVGIGQISSEVPQNLSASRPQDRQFILSSKKLLLSDSGFYLCAWSKGGEKLFFGSGTQLSVL.